In its sample, the clone carrying this TCR beta chain was seen once. Germline loops: CDR1 MDHEN, CDR2 SYDVKM. The CDR3 runs to 15 residues. Trimming at V came to 8 bases and at J to 4 bases, leaving 11 bases not matched to a gene. Method: immunoSEQ multiplex PCR; TCRdb's copy keeps in-frame clones and lacks some. The data contain 150,000 to 200,000 clones, over 80% of them seen just once; the ten biggest clones take up 6% to 8.5%. This entry comes from a study of blood T cell repertoires in COVID-19. The specimen sequenced was peripheral blood. This chain uses TRBV28 with TRBJ1-5, with 7 bases identical to TRBD1. The clonotype comes from a woman aged 70-85 years with COVID-19, enrolled during active disease. CDR3 nucleotide sequence: TGTGCCAGCCACGCGTCGACAGGGAGGAATCAGCCCCAGCATTTT. It encodes CASHASTGRNQPQHF.